Given below is one T cell receptor (beta chain) in context. Its specificity is unknown. The data derive from a study of CD8+ T cells in alopecia areata. RNA was extracted and reverse transcribed into cDNA as the sequencing template. Some clones are missing from TCRdb's copy, which holds only in-frame ones; the method was immunoSEQ multiplex PCR. The sample contains approximately 89,000 clones, over 40% of which appear only once. Study-wide results and limits: Affected lesional scalp, above all in alopecia totalis/universalis, was more clonal than normal scalp.

Peripheral blood, together with lesional scalp punch biopsies, was collected from alopecia areata patients. This TCR was sampled from a human donor with alopecia areata. The sequenced material came from CD4+ T cells sorted from blood.

As DNA, the CDR3 is TGTGCCAGCAGCCCGGGACGGAAAGCCTACGAGCAGTACTTC. Protein: CASSPGRKAYEQYF. The chain carries TRBV28 and TRBJ2-7; possibly TRBD1 or TRBD2 for D (5 bases each). The CDR3 loop spans 14 amino acids. With 6 bases removed from V and 2 bases from J, the gap between germline ends came to 14 bases. From germline, CDR1 is MDHEN and CDR2 SYDVKM.